The clone carrying this T cell receptor beta chain was counted many times. Its antigen remains unidentified. The source of the sample is a study of identical twins. A universal primer binding site was introduced by template switching. The final cDNA contained unique molecular identifiers. TCRdb fed the 5' RACE reads into MiXCR, producing one record per CDR3 protein. The data contain 410,000 or so distinct CDR3 sequences, about 18% of them singletons. Germline V gene lookup returns CDR1 MDHEN and CDR2 SYDVKM. CDR3 length: 14 amino acids. The V end was cut by 4 bases, the J end by 4 bases, with 13 bases between. Findings and limits, study-wide: The degree of excess twin sharing was weaker in beta out-of-frame sequences. There were fewer insertions in abundant cord blood beta clonotypes, but memory repertoires showed no such pattern.

The genes are TRBV28 and TRBJ1-2; D gene uncertain. The clonotype comes from a man aged 50 to 60 in good health. The sample comprised naive T cells sorted from blood. The CDR3 bases are TGTGCCAGCAGTTCTGGGTATATCGGCTATGGCTACACCTTC. This gives the protein CASSSGYIGYGYTF.